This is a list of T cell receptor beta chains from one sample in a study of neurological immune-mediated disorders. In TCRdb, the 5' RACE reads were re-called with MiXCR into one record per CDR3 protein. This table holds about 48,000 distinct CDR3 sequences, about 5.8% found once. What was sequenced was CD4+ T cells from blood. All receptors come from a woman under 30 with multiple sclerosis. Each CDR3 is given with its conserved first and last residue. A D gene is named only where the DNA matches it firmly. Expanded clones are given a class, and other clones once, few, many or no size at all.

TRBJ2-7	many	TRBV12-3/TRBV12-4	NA	CASSLGSNNEQYF	TGTGCCAGCAGTTTAGGGAGTAACAACGAGCAGTACTTC
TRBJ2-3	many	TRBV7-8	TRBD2	CASSWGIAGDFADTQYF	TGTGCCAGCAGCTGGGGGATAGCGGGAGATTTCGCAGATACGCAGTATTTT
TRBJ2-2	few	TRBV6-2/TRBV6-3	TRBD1	CASSYGDRDTGELFF	TGTGCCAGCAGTTACGGGGACAGGGACACCGGGGAGCTGTTTTTT
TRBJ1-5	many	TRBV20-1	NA	CSARGGSNQPQHF	TGCAGTGCTAGAGGGGGCAGCAATCAGCCCCAGCATTTT
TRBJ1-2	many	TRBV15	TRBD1	CATQQGRSYGYTF	TGTGCCACCCAACAGGGGCGCAGCTATGGCTACACCTTC
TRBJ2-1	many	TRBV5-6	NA	CASSLGYVSYNEQFF	TGTGCCAGCAGCTTAGGCTACGTTTCCTACAATGAGCAGTTCTTC
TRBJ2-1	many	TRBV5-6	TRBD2	CASSIKAGGLYDEQFF	TGTGCCAGCAGCATAAAAGCGGGGGGCCTTTACGATGAGCAGTTCTTC
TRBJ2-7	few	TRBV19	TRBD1	CASSRQGASSYEQYF	TGTGCCAGTAGTCGCCAGGGGGCCAGCTCCTACGAGCAGTACTTC
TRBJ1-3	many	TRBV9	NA	CASSRASGNTIYF	TGTGCCAGCAGCCGGGCCTCTGGAAACACCATATATTTT
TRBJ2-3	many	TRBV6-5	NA	CASTPPRGLSTDTQYF	TGTGCCAGCACCCCACCCCGGGGGCTTAGCACAGATACGCAGTATTTT
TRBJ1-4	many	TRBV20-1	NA	CSVPDARRAKLFF	TGCAGTGTCCCCGACGCTCGACGGGCAAAACTGTTTTTT
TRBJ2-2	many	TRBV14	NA	CASSHQNTGELFF	TGTGCCAGCAGCCACCAGAACACCGGGGAGCTGTTTTTT
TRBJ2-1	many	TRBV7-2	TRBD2	CASSLFSGTHEQFF	TGTGCCAGCAGCCTATTTAGCGGGACCCATGAGCAGTTCTTC
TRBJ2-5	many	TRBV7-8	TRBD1	CASSLDFGTAKETQYF	TGTGCCAGCAGCTTAGATTTTGGGACAGCCAAAGAGACCCAGTACTTC
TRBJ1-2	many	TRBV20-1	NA	CSARNTYGYTF	TGCAGTGCCCGGAACACCTATGGCTACACCTTC
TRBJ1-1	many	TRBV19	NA	CASIFASEAFF	TGTGCCAGTATCTTTGCATCTGAAGCTTTCTTT
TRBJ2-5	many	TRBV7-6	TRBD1	CASSLVQGAQYF	TGTGCCAGCAGCTTAGTGCAGGGGGCCCAGTACTTC
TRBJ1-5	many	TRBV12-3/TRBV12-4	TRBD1	CASSPEGGRGDNQPQHF	TGTGCCAGCAGTCCCGAGGGGGGCAGGGGGGACAATCAGCCCCAGCATTTT
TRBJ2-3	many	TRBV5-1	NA	CASSLVGRGTQYF	TGCGCCAGCAGCTTGGTCGGGCGCGGTACGCAGTATTTT
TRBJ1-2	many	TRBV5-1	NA	CASSGTAYGYTF	TGCGCCAGTTCCGGGACTGCCTATGGCTACACCTTC
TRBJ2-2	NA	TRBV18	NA	CASSPLRGEDTGELFF	TGTGCCAGCTCACCATTAAGGGGTGAAGACACCGGGGAGCTGTTTTTT
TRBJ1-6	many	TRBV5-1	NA	CASTVDTDNSPLHF	TGCGCCAGCACCGTAGACACCGATAATTCACCCCTCCACTTT
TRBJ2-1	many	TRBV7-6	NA	CASSLDTLPVEEQFF	TGTGCCAGCAGCTTAGACACCCTCCCCGTCGAGGAGCAGTTCTTC
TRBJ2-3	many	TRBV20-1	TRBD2	CSATLAGVSTDTQYF	TGCAGTGCTACCCTAGCGGGCGTCTCCACAGATACGCAGTATTTT
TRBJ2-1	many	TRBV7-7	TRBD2	CASSVAGGPNEQFF	TGTGCTAGCAGCGTTGCGGGGGGGCCGAATGAGCAGTTCTTC
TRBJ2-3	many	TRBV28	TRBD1	CASSSAGTGGSDTQYF	TGTGCCAGCAGTTCGGCCGGGACAGGGGGCTCAGATACGCAGTATTTT
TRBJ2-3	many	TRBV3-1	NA	CASSRPSGPFVDTQYF	TGTGCCAGCAGCCGCCCCAGCGGCCCCTTCGTGGATACGCAGTATTTT
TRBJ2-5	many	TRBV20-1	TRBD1	CSARVGTVETQYF	TGCAGTGCTAGAGTCGGGACAGTAGAGACCCAGTACTTC
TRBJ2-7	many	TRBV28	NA	CASRLGAGVPTYEQYF	TGTGCCAGCAGACTAGGGGCAGGGGTACCGACCTACGAGCAGTACTTC
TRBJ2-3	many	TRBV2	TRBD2	CASVLAAISTDTQYF	TGTGCCAGCGTTCTAGCGGCGATTAGCACAGATACGCAGTATTTT
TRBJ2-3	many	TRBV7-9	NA	CASSDERLISTDTQYF	TGTGCCAGCAGCGATGAGCGGCTAATTAGCACAGATACGCAGTATTTT
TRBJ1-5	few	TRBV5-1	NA	CASSLGGGQPQHF	TGCGCCAGCAGCTTGGGGGGTGGTCAGCCCCAGCATTTT
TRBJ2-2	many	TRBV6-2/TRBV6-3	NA	CASSFRGRAGELFF	TGTGCCAGCAGTTTCAGGGGCAGGGCCGGGGAGCTGTTTTTT
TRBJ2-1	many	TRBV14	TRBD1	CASSLLGDRHYNEQFF	TGTGCCAGCAGCCTCCTCGGGGACAGACACTACAATGAGCAGTTCTTC
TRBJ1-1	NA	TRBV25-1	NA	CASSDRVGTEAFF	TGTGCCAGCAGTGACAGGGTGGGCACTGAAGCTTTCTTT
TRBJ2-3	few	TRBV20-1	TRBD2	CSARSSGRAPDTQYF	TGCAGTGCTAGATCTAGCGGGAGGGCCCCAGATACGCAGTATTTT
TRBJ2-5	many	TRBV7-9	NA	CASSFGQAKFLETQYF	TGTGCCAGCAGCTTCGGGCAGGCGAAATTCCTAGAGACCCAGTACTTC
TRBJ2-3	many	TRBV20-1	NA	CSARQSTDTQYF	TGCAGTGCTAGACAGAGCACAGATACGCAGTATTTT
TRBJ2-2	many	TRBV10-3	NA	CASLNTGELFF	TGTGCCAGTCTGAACACCGGGGAGCTGTTTTTT
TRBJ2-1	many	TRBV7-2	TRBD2	CASSARPDSGRRYNEQFF	TGTGCCAGCAGCGCACGGCCTGATAGCGGGAGGAGGTACAATGAGCAGTTCTTC
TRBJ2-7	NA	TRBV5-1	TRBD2	CASSTGLAGEYEQYF	TGCGCCAGCAGCACGGGACTAGCGGGGGAATACGAGCAGTACTTC
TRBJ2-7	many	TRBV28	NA	CASSTGLGEQYF	TGTGCCAGCAGTACAGGGTTGGGCGAGCAGTACTTC
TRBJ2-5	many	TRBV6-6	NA	CASSQAETQYF	TGTGCCAGCTCCCAAGCAGAGACCCAGTACTTC
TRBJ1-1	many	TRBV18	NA	CASSPGPEAFF	TGTGCCAGCTCACCAGGACCCGAAGCTTTCTTT
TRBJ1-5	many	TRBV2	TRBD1	CASSEALGRGRNQPQHF	TGTGCCAGCAGTGAAGCGCTAGGCAGGGGGCGTAATCAGCCCCAGCATTTT